The text below deals with one T cell receptor beta chain. Antigen specificity is unknown. The CDR3 consists of 16 residues. The V gene's germline CDR1 is MDHEN and CDR2 SYDVKM. Trimming cost V 3 bases and J 4 bases, with 18 bases left between them. These data come from a study of shared clonotypes between healthy human individuals. Measured with immunoSEQ multiplex PCR; TCRdb has only the in-frame clones, and not every one. The repertoire consists of about 380,000 clones, with 95% to 97% occurring once and the leading ten covering around 0.3%. Study results and caveats: Relative to memory subsets, naive subsets generally showed larger estimated richness. It was the few donors that limited the genetic and exposure-history diversity represented.

This TCR was sampled from a man under 40 in good health. Sample: memory CD8+ T cells sorted from blood. Described subset: CD45RO+ cells pooled with CCR7-negative TemRA cells. The rearrangement links TRBV28 to TRBJ1-1; D is possibly TRBD1 (6 bases). The CDR3 region has the DNA TGTGCCAGCAGTTTTTTAGGCAGGGGAGTTGGCACTGAAGCTTTCTTT. Residues: CASSFLGRGVGTEAFF.